The clone carrying this TCR beta chain has a handful of counts. RNA transcripts served as the template for amplifying TCR beta CDR3 regions. The HTBI primer set was used in a first-round RT-PCR of the TCR CDR3. TCRdb called the multiplex PCR reads again in MiXCR, with one record for every CDR3 protein. The table includes 600,000 to 700,000 distinct CDR3 sequences, roughly 14% detected once. The data originate from a study of T cells in Graves' hyperthyroidism and ophthalmopathy. Per germline, CDR1 SQVTM and CDR2 ANQGSEA. The CDR3 spans 12 residues. Trimming stripped 5 bases from V and 2 bases from J, with 9 bases between.

The sample consisted of blood. The genes are TRBV29-1 and TRBJ2-5; D uncertain. This receptor was identified in a middle-aged woman with Graves' ophthalmopathy. CDR3 DNA sequence: TGCAGCGTTTATTCTTTGCAAGAGACCCAGTACTTC. Its translation: CSVYSLQETQYF.